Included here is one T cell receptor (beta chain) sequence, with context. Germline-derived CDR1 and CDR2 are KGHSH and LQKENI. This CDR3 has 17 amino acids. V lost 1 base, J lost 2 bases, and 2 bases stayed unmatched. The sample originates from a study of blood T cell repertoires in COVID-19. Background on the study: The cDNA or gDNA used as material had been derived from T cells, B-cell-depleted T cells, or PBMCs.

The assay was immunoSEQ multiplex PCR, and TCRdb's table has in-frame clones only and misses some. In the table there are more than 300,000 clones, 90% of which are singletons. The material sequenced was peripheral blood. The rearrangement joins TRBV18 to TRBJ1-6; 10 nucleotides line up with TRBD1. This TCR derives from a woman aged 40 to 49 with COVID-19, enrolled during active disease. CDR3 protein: CASSPLGTGAYNSPLHF. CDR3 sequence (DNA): TGTGCCAGCTCACCACTTGGGACAGGGGCCTATAATTCACCCCTCCACTTT.